This T cell receptor (beta chain) is drawn from a study of blood T cell repertoires in COVID-19. Original data processing: The authors estimated nucleated cell counts from reference gene primer amplification. Sequencing used immunoSEQ multiplex PCR; TCRdb keeps in-frame clones, though not all of them. The V and J calls and clone size come from that table; D and trimming were worked out from the DNA. The sample includes 100,000 to 150,000 clones, roughly 80% of them seen just once. This clone turned up a few times. Trimming took 2 bases from V and 5 from J; bases not matched to a gene: 5. The CDR3 covers 16 residues. The germline gives CDR1 KGHSH, CDR2 LQKENI.

This rearrangement joins TRBV18 to TRBJ2-1, with TRBD2 matching 11 bases. The receptor was isolated from a man aged 60-69 years with acute or convalescent COVID-19. Sequenced: peripheral blood. The CDR3 nucleotides read TGTGCCAGCTCACCAGCTGGGACTAGCGGACACAATGAGCAGTTCTTC. It codes for CASSPAGTSGHNEQFF. Combining the CDR3 with reference TRBV18 and TRBJ2-1 gives the whole variable domain NAGVMQNPRHLVRRRGQEARLRCSPMKGHSHVYWYRQLPEEGLKFMVYLQKENIIDESGMPKERFSAEFPKEGPSILRIQQVVRGDSAAYFCASSPAGTSGHNEQFFGPGTRLTVL.